Listed below are T cell receptor beta chains from one sample, sequenced in a study of cytomegalovirus exposure and HLA in healthy donors. Sequencing was performed with immunoSEQ multiplex PCR; in TCRdb, only in-frame clones are kept and a portion is missing. The profile shows roughly 140,000 clones, 55% to 85% of them singletons. Specimen: PBMCs. Source of these receptors: a man aged 35 to 55 in good health and CMV-seronegative. The CDR3 runs from the conserved cysteine through the conserved F or W. Each record gives: clone size, V gene, D gene, J gene, CDR3 DNA, CDR3 protein. A D gene is named only where the DNA matches it firmly. Rows may omit the clone size; those that give it use once, few, many or a size class.

>NA|TRBV19|NA|TRBJ2-1
TGTGCCAGTAGTAAAGGGGCAGGGAACTACTACAATGAGCAGTTCTTC
CASSKGAGNYYNEQFF
>once|TRBV13|TRBD2|TRBJ2-5
TGTGCCAGCAGCTTCCTGACTAGCGGGGAAGAGACCCAGTACTTC
CASSFLTSGEETQYF
>few|TRBV9|TRBD2|TRBJ2-5
TGTGCCAGCAGCCCACCTATTACGGGGGGAGAGACCCAGTACTTC
CASSPPITGGETQYF
>NA|TRBV15|NA|TRBJ1-4
TGTGCCACCAGCCGGACCACAGGGCCAACTAATGAAAAACTGTTTTTT
CATSRTTGPTNEKLFF
>few|TRBV7-2|NA|TRBJ1-4
TGTGCCAGCAGCTTATCATATGGACAGATTAATGAAAAACTGTTTTTT
CASSLSYGQINEKLFF
>once|TRBV7-2|TRBD1|TRBJ2-7
TGTGCCAGCAGCTTAGAGTCTGGGACAGGGGAGTACGAGCAGTACTTC
CASSLESGTGEYEQYF
>few|TRBV4-1|TRBD2|TRBJ2-5
TGCGCCAGCAGCCCGTCCCGGGGGGGCGGGAAGAATCAAGAGACCCAGTACTTC
CASSPSRGGGKNQETQYF
>NA|TRBV5-1|TRBD1|TRBJ2-1
TGCGCCAGCAGCCCGGGACAGGGACCTTACAATGAGCAGTTCTTC
CASSPGQGPYNEQFF
>NA|TRBV5-6|NA|TRBJ1-1
TGTGCCAGCAGCTCGCACCCAAAGAGGGCTGAAGCTTTCTTT
CASSSHPKRAEAFF
>NA|TRBV6-6|NA|TRBJ1-6
TGTGCCAGCAGTTACGAAATTGACAGCAATAATTCACCCCTCCACTTT
CASSYEIDSNNSPLHF
>NA|TRBV6-1|TRBD1|TRBJ1-4
TGTGCCAGCAGTGATCCTCGGGACAGGGCAACTAATGAAAAACTGTTTTTT
CASSDPRDRATNEKLFF
>NA|TRBV4-1|NA|TRBJ2-5
TGCGCCAGCAGCCAAGTTGTACAAGAGACCCAGTACTTC
CASSQVVQETQYF